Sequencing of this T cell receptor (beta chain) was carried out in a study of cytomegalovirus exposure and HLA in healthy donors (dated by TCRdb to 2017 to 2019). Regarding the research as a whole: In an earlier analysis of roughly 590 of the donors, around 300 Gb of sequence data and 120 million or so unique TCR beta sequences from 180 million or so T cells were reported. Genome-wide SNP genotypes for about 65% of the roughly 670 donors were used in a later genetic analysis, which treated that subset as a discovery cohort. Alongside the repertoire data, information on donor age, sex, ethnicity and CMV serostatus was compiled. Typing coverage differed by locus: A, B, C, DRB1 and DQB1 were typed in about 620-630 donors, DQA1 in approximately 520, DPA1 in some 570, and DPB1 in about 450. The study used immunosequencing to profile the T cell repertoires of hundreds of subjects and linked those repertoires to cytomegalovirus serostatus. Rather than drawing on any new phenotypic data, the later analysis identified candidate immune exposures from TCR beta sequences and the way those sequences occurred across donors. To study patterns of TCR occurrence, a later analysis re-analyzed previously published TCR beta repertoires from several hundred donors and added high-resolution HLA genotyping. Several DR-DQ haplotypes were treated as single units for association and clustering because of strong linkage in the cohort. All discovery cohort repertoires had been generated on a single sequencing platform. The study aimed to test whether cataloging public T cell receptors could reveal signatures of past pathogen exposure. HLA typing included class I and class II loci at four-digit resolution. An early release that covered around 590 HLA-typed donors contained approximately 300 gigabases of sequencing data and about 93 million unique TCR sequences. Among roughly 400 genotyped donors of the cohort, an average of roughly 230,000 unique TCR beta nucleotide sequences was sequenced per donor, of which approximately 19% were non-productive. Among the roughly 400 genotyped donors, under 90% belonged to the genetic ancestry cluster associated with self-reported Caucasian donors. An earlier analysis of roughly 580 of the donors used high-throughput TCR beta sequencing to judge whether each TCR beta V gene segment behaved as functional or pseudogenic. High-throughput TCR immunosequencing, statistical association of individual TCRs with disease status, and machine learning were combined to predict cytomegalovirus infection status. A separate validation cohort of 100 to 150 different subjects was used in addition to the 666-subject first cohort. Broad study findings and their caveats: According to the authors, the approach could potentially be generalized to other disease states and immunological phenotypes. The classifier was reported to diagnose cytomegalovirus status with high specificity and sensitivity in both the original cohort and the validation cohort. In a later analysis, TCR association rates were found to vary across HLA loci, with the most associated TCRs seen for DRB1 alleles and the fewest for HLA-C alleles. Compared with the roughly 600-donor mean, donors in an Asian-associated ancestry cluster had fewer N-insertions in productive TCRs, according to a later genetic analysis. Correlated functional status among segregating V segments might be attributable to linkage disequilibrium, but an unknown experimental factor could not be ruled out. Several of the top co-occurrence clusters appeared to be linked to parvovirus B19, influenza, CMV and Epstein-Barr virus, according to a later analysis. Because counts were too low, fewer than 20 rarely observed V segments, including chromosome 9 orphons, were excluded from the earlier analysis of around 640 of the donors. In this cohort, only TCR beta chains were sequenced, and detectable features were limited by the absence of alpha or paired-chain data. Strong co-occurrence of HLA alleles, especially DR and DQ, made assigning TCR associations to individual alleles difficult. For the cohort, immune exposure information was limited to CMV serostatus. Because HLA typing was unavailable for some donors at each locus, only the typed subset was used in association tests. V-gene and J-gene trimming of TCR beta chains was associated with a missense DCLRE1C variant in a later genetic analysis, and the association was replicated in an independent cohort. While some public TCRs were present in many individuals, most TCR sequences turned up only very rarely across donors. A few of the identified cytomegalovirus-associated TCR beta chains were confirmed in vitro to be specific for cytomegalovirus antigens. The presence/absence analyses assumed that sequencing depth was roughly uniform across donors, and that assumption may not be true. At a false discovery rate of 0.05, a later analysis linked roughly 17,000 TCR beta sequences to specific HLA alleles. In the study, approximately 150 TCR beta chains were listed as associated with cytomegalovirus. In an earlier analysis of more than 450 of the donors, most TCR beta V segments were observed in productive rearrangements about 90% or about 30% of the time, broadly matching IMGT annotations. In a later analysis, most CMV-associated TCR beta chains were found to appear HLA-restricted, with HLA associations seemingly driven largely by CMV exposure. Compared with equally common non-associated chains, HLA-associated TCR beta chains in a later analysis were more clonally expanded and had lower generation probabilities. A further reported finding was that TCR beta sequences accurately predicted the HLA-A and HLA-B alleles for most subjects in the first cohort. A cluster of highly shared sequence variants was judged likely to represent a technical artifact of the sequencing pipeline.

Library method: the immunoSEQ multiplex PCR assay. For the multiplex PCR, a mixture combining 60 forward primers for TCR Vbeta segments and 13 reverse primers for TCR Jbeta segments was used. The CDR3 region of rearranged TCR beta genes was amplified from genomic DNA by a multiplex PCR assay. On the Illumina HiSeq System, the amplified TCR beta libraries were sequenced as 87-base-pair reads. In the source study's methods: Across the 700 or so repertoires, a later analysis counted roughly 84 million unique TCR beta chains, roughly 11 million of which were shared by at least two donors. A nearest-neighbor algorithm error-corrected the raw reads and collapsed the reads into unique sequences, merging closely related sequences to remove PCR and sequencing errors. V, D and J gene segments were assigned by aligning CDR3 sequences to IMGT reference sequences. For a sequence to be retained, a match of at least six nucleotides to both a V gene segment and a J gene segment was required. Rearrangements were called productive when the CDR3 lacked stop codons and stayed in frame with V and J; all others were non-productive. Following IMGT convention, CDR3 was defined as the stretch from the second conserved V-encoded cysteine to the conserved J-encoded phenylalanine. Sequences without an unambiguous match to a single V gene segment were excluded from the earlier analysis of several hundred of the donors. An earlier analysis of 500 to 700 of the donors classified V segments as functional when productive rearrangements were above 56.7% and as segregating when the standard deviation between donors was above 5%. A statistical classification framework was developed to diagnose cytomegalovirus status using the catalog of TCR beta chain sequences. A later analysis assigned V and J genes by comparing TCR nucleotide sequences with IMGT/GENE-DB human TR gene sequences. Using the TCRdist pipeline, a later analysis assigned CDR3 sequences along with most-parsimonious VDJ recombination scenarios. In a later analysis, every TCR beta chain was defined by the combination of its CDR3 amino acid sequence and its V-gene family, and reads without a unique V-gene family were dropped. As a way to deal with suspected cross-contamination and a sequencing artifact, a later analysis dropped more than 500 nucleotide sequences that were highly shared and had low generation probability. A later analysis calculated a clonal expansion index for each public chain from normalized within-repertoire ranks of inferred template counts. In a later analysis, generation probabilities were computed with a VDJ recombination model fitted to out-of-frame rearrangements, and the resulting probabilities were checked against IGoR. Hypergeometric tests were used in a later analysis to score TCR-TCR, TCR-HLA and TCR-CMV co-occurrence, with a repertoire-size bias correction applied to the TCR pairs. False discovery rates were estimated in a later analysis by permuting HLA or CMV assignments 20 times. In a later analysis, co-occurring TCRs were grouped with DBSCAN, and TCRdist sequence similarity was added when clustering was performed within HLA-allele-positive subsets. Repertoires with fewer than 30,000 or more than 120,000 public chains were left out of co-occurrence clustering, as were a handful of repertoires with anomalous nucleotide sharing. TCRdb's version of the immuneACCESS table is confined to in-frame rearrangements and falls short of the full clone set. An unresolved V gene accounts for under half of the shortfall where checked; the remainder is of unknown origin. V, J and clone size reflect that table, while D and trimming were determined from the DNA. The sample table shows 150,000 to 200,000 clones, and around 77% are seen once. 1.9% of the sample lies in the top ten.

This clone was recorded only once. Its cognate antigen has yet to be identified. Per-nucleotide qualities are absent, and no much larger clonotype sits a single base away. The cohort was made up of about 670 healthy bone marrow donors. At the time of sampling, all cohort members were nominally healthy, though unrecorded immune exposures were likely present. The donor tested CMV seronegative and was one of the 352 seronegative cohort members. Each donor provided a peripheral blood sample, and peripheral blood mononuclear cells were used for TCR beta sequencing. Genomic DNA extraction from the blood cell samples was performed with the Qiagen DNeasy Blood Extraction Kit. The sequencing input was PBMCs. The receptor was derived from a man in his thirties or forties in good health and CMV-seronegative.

This receptor carries the CDR3 CASSGVRYEQYF. The DNA reads as follows: TGTGCCAGCAGCGGAGTTCGCTACGAGCAGTACTTC. In this chain, TRBV7-9 is recombined with TRBJ2-7, with no confident D gene call. Relative to germline, V is 5 bases shorter and J is 3 bases shorter, with 8 bases between their ends. The germline V gene (reference sequence) supplies CDR1 SEHNR and CDR2 FQNEAQ. The CDR3, from cysteine to phenylalanine, totals 12 residues. The retained sequence is limited to the CDR3, 36 bases, with the frame set at the first base.